These 25 T cell receptor beta chains came from one sample sequenced in a study of T cell repertoires in cytomegalovirus infection. Their antigens remain unidentified. TCRdb re-called the reads with MiXCR, one entry per CDR3 protein. The sample has roughly 700,000 distinct CDR3 sequences; around a third are singletons. The sequenced sample was cultured PBMCs, obtained from culture after CMV antigen stimulation. All receptors come from a human donor in good health (CMV status not recorded). Some clones in this sample may be carry-over from other donors' samples.

This clonotype was counted only a few times. The chain carries TRBV4-1 and TRBJ1-1; the D gene is possibly TRBD1 (5 bases). The CDR3 has 13 amino acids. V lost 0 bases to trimming and J lost 5 bases, with 7 bases between them. CDR1 and CDR2 from the germline V gene are MGHRA and YSYEKL. The CDR3 DNA follows: TGCGCCAGCAGCCAAGATGGGGGAACTGAAGCTTTCTTT. Translation gives CASSQDGGTEAFF.

The chain recombines TRBV3-1 with TRBJ2-7; D might be TRBD1 (6 bases). Germline CDR1 and CDR2: LGHDT and YNNKEL (reference sequence). CDR3 length: 15 amino acids. The germline V and J ends were trimmed by 5 bases and 2 bases, with 16 bases remaining between them. CDR3 region: CASSKEMTGAYEQYF. The CDR3 region has the DNA TGTGCCAGCAGCAAGGAAATGACAGGAGCCTACGAGCAGTACTTC.

In regard to this clonotype: Possible read error: a much larger clone is one base away. This chain joins TRBV7-2 and TRBJ2-7, with TRBD2 matching 7 bases. The germline V gene encodes CDR1 SGHTA and CDR2 FQGNSA. The CDR3 consists of 14 residues. CDR3 sequence: CANSLGAGWPEQYF. CDR3 nucleotides: TGTGCCAACAGCTTAGGAGCGGGATGGCCCGAGCAGTACTTC.

The chain recombines TRBV12-3 or TRBV12-4 with TRBJ2-5, with D unresolved. Trimming left V 6 bases short and J 7 bases short, with 9 bases between. This CDR3 spans 11 amino acids. The CDR3 DNA reads as TGTGCCAGCAGCATTATGAGGACCCAGTACTTC. Its translation is CASSIMRTQYF.

This clonotype appeared a few times. This sequence joins TRBV7-2 and TRBJ2-3; 11 bases match TRBD2. The V and J ends lost 4 bases and 1 base, in that order; junction bases with no gene match: 4. Per the germline V gene, CDR1 is SGHTA and CDR2 is FQGNSA. The CDR3 has 16 amino acids. CDR3 sequence: CASSSLLAGGTDTQYF. CDR3 DNA: TGTGCCAGCAGCTCACTACTAGCGGGGGGCACAGATACGCAGTATTTT.

CDR3 amino acids: CASSSEGEGRGTEAFF. The DNA for the CDR3 is TGTGCCAGCAGTAGCGAGGGGGAAGGAAGGGGCACTGAAGCTTTCTTT. The rearrangement uses TRBV12-3 or TRBV12-4 and TRBJ1-1; tentatively, D is TRBD1 (6 bases). CDR3 length equals 16 residues. V dropped 5 bases and J dropped 4 bases, with 20 bases sitting between them.

This chain connects TRBV19 to TRBJ2-3; 7 nucleotides match TRBD2. Looked up from germline, CDR1 is LNHDA and CDR2 is SQIVND (reference sequence). The junction had 14 bases not matched to a gene; V was cut back by 5 bases and J by 6 bases. The CDR3 is 16 residues long. CDR3 in amino acids: CASSPQPRLARDTQYF. The CDR3, as DNA: TGTGCCAGTAGTCCCCAACCGCGACTAGCTCGGGATACGCAGTATTTT.

The chain is built from TRBV7-2 and TRBJ2-2; the match to TRBD1 covers 10 bases. Trimming took 6 bases from V and 10 from J; bases not matched to a gene: 8. The germline V gene has CDR1 SGHTA and CDR2 FQGNSA. The CDR3 has 14 residues. This chain's CDR3 is CASRQTGGGVELFF. The CDR3 coding sequence is TGTGCCAGCAGACAGACAGGGGGCGGGGTGGAGCTGTTTTTT.

CDR3 sequence (DNA): TGTGCCAGCAGTCCTCAAGCTAGGTATAATTCACCCCTCCACTTT. It specifies CASSPQARYNSPLHF. The chain combines TRBV6-6 with TRBJ1-6; D is unclear. The V gene's germline CDR1 is MNHNY and CDR2 SVGAGI (reference sequence). CDR3 length: 15 amino acids. The ends were cut back, 5 bases at V and 4 bases at J, with 12 bases in the middle.

This CDR3 reads CASSLRDIRQETQYF. In nucleotides, the CDR3 is TGTGCCAGTTCCTTGAGGGATATTCGGCAAGAGACCCAGTACTTC. The V call is TRBV19, the J call TRBJ2-5; weak D call: TRBD2 (5 bases). The CDR3 runs 15 residues. Germline V gives CDR1 LNHDA, CDR2 SQIVND (reference sequence). V was pared by 8 bases and J by 2 bases, with 18 bases between.

This clonotype has only a few counts. J is TRBJ2-7 and V is TRBV5-5; D ambiguous. This CDR3 region has 12 residues. Trimming took 2 bases from V and 6 from J, leaving 9 bases between them. The germline V gene encodes CDR1 SGHKS and CDR2 YYEKEE (reference sequence). This CDR3 is CASSFTGREQYF. CDR3 nucleotide sequence: TGTGCCAGCAGCTTTACCGGCCGCGAGCAGTACTTC.

The chain joins TRBV4-1 to TRBJ1-2; D is ambiguous. V lost 0 bases and J 4 bases, leaving 9 bases between the germline ends. Per germline, CDR1 MGHRA and CDR2 YSYEKL. The CDR3 extends over 14 amino acids. DNA for the CDR3: TGCGCCAGCAGCCAAGAATGGGCATCCTATGGCTACACCTTC. The encoded protein is CASSQEWASYGYTF.

The chain employs TRBV10-3 and TRBJ1-4; D perhaps matches TRBD1 (6 bases). The CDR3 is 12 residues long. Trimming cost V 5 bases and J 8 bases, with 9 bases left between them. CDR1 and CDR2 from the germline V gene are ENHRY and SYGVKD. Here the CDR3 reads CAISQGNEKLFF. CDR3 DNA: TGTGCCATCAGTCAGGGGAACGAAAAACTGTTTTTT.

The genes are TRBV11-2 and TRBJ2-7, with 8 bases aligning to TRBD1. V was pared by 1 base and J by 4 bases, with 3 bases of the junction left unmatched. The germline V gene encodes CDR1 SGHAT and CDR2 FQNNGV. The CDR3 sequence is 14 residues long. The CDR3 sequence: CASSLARGLYEQYF. The CDR3 coding sequence is TGTGCCAGCAGCTTAGCCAGGGGGCTATACGAGCAGTACTTC. Based on the CDR3 plus reference TRBV11-2 and TRBJ2-7, the full variable domain is EAGVAQSPRYKIIEKRQSVAFWCNPISGHATLYWYQQILGQGPKLLIQFQNNGVVDDSQLPKDRFSAERLKGVDSTLKIQPAKLEDSAVYLCASSLARGLYEQYFGPGTRLTVT.

This clonotype was seen repeatedly, ten times or more. The chain combines TRBV7-2 with TRBJ1-2; D is uncertain. Germline CDR1 SGHTA, CDR2 FQGNSA. CDR3 size: 13 residues. Trimming took off 5 bases at V and 0 bases at J, with 7 bases between the two ends. The CDR3 sequence: CASSETPNYGYTF. CDR3 nucleotides: TGTGCCAGCAGCGAGACACCTAACTATGGCTACACCTTC.

The J gene is TRBJ1-2, the V gene TRBV28; TRBD1 matches at 8 bases. Trimming at V came to 3 bases and at J to 6 bases, leaving 9 bases not matched to a gene. Germline CDR1 and CDR2: MDHEN and SYDVKM. This CDR3 has 15 residues. The CDR3, as DNA: TGTGCCAGCAGTTTGACAGGGGCTGTTCTACATGGCTACACCTTC. Translated, it gives CASSLTGAVLHGYTF.

This clonotype has just one count. Given a much more abundant clone one base away, this may be a read error. This rearrangement joins TRBV5-5 to TRBJ2-1; a weak D match, TRBD2 (6 bases). V was shortened by 3 bases and J by 0 bases, with 10 bases between the two germline ends. The germline V gene encodes CDR1 SGHKS and CDR2 YYEKEE (reference sequence). The CDR3 is 15 amino acids. CDR3 residues: CASSSSSASYNEQFF. The CDR3, as DNA: TGTGCCAGCAGCTCGTCTAGCGCCTCCTACAATGAGCAGTTCTTC.

This clonotype has a handful of counts. The chain recombines TRBV7-2 with TRBJ1-2; perhaps TRBD1 as D (5 bases). Germline lookup yields CDR1 SGHTA and CDR2 FQGNSA. This CDR3 contains 13 residues. The V end lost 10 bases, the J end lost 7 bases, and 19 bases lay between the germline ends. The CDR3 is CAMAGGDLIGYTF. CDR3 DNA sequence: TGTGCCATGGCTGGTGGGGACCTTATTGGCTACACCTTC.

This clonotype was observed a handful of times. This chain uses TRBV5-1 with TRBJ1-5; D remains ambiguous. The CDR3 is 14 residues long. V lost 0 bases and J lost 7, with 11 bases in between. Germline loops: CDR1 SGHRS, CDR2 YFSETQ. This CDR3 reads CASSLEGNPQPQHF. The CDR3, as DNA: TGCGCCAGCAGCTTGGAAGGGAACCCACAGCCCCAGCATTTT.

The chain is built from TRBV24-1 and TRBJ2-7, with 8 bases identical to TRBD1. Germline lookup yields CDR1 KGHDR and CDR2 SFDVKD. The ends lost 7 bases at V and 3 bases at J; junction bases unmatched: 10. The CDR3 is 15 residues long. CDR3 DNA sequence: TGTGCCACCAGCGCAACCCGGACAGGGATCTACGAGCAGTACTTC. Its protein product is CATSATRTGIYEQYF.

This sequence joins TRBV28 and TRBJ1-1; 8 nucleotides agree with TRBD1. V was clipped by 7 bases and J by 9 bases; unmatched bases: 13. CDR3 size: 14 residues. Looked up from germline, CDR1 is MDHEN and CDR2 is SYDVKM. The CDR3 DNA is TGTGCCAGCATCCCACAGGGGGTCCCTACTAAAGCTTTCTTT. Protein: CASIPQGVPTKAFF.

Ten or more counts support this clonotype. This chain connects TRBV7-2 to TRBJ2-3, with no clear D. The CDR3 loop spans 12 amino acids. Trimming cost V 6 bases and J 6 bases, with 10 bases left between them. Germline loops: CDR1 SGHTA, CDR2 FQGNSA. In DNA form, the CDR3 reads TGTGCCAGCAGTCGTAGCAGGGATACGCAGTATTTT. Its translation is CASSRSRDTQYF.

This clonotype was observed a few times. V and J are TRBV12-3 or TRBV12-4 and TRBJ2-3, with 12 nucleotides matching TRBD2. There are 16 residues in the CDR3. Trimming took 5 bases from V and 2 from J; bases not matched to a gene: 5. For the CDR3, the DNA is TGTGCCAGCAGTGACCTAGCGGGAGGGTCCACAGATACGCAGTATTTT. Protein sequence: CASSDLAGGSTDTQYF.

This clonotype was counted only a few times. CDR3 sequence reads: CASSLPTGAQETQYF. The CDR3 bases are TGCGCCAGCAGCCTGCCGACGGGGGCCCAAGAGACCCAGTACTTC. This chain links TRBV4-1 with TRBJ2-5; D is possibly TRBD1 or TRBD2 (6 bases each). V gave up 4 bases and J gave up 1 base, with 13 bases separating them. Germline values: CDR1 MGHRA, CDR2 YSYEKL. The CDR3 is 15 residues long.

The genes are TRBV10-3 and TRBJ1-1; tentative D call: TRBD1 (5 bases). V was shortened by 3 bases and J by 4 bases, with 9 bases between the two germline ends. The length of the CDR3 is 13 residues. Per germline, CDR1 ENHRY and CDR2 SYGVKD. This CDR3 is CAISEPGFTEAFF. The CDR3 nucleotides are TGTGCCATCAGTGAACCAGGGTTCACTGAAGCTTTCTTT.